The 3 T cell receptor beta chains reported below all come from one sample, sequenced in a study of blood T cell repertoires in COVID-19. Profiled with immunoSEQ multiplex PCR; TCRdb holds only in-frame clones, not every one. The sample holds roughly 150,000 clones, roughly 83% seen once. The sample comprised peripheral blood. The receptor source for this set is a woman of 80 years or more with active or convalescent COVID-19.

The V call is TRBV7-2, the J call TRBJ1-1; tentative D call: TRBD1 (5 bases). Per the germline V gene, CDR1 is SGHTA and CDR2 is FQGNSA. Deletions cut 1 base from V and 10 bases from J, with 10 bases between. The CDR3 has 12 amino acids. The CDR3 loop is CASSLGRVAAFF. As DNA, the CDR3 is TGTGCCAGCAGCTTAGGCAGGGTGGCAGCTTTCTTT. Combining the CDR3 with reference TRBV7-2 and TRBJ1-1 gives the whole variable domain GAGVSQSPSNKVTEKGKDVELRCDPISGHTALYWYRQSLGQGLEFLIYFQGNSAPDKSGLPSDRFSAERTGGSVSTLTIQRTQQEDSAVYLCASSLGRVAAFFGQGTRLTVV.

The chain recombines TRBV27 with TRBJ1-1, with D perhaps matching TRBD1 (6 bases). The CDR3 is 12 residues long. V was trimmed by 1 base and J by 7 bases, leaving 7 bases between them. Germline CDR1 and CDR2: MNHEY and SMNVEV (reference sequence). CDR3 amino acids: CASSLLGGEAFF. The CDR3 DNA reads as TGTGCCAGCAGTTTATTAGGGGGTGAAGCTTTCTTT.

This clone was seen just once. The chain couples TRBV4-2 to TRBJ2-6; D call uncertain. V gave up 0 bases and J gave up 2 bases, with 14 bases separating them. The length of the CDR3 is 18 residues. CDR1 and CDR2 (germline): LGHNA, YNFKEQ. For the CDR3, the DNA is TGTGCCAGCAGCCAAGATCTTATGGCAGGCACTGGGGCCAACGTCCTGACTTTC. Translation gives CASSQDLMAGTGANVLTF.